The clone carrying this T cell receptor beta chain was seen many times. Per germline, CDR1 SNHLY and CDR2 FYNNEI. V lost 4 bases and J 2 bases, leaving 11 bases between the germline ends. The CDR3 has 14 amino acids. The CDR3 regions of TCR beta were amplified from RNA transcripts. Initially, a first-round RT-PCR of the TCR CDR3 employed the HTBI primer set. TCRdb ran MiXCR on the multiplex PCR reads and lists one entry per CDR3 protein. The sample gives 350,000 or so distinct CDR3 sequences, 15% to 20% of which show up once; 15% to 17% is in the top ten. Ophthalmopathy cases met thresholds of Clinical Activity Score at least 3, NOSPECS grade at least 4 and duration under 3 months. Used for diagnoses were clinical symptoms, serum thyroxine and TRAb, thyroid ultrasound and orbital computed tomography. This sample stems from a study of T cells in Graves' hyperthyroidism and ophthalmopathy. Looking at the study overall: Peripheral blood specimens were obtained at initial diagnosis, prior to any treatment.

This receptor was obtained from a woman in her thirties or forties with Graves' ophthalmopathy. The sample taken for sequencing was blood. The chain joins TRBV2 to TRBJ1-2; possibly TRBD1 for D (6 bases). The CDR3 nucleotides read TGTGCCAGCAGTGCGTCGGGGGGCAACTATGGCTACACCTTC. Encoded protein: CASSASGGNYGYTF.